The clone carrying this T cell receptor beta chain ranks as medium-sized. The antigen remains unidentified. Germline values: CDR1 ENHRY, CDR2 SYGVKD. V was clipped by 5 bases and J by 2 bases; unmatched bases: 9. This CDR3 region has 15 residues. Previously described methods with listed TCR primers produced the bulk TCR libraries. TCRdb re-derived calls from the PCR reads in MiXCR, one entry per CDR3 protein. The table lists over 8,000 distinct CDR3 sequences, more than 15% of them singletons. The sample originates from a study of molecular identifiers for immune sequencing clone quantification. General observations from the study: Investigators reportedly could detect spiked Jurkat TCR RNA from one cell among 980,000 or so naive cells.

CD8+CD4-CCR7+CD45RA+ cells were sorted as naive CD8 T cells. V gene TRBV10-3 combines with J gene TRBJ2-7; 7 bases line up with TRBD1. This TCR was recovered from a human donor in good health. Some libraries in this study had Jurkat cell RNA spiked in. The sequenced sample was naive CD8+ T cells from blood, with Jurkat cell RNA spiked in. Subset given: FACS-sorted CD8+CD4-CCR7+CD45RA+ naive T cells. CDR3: CAISYDDRVTYEQYF. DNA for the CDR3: TGTGCCATCAGTTATGATGACAGGGTTACCTACGAGCAGTACTTC.